Listed below are T cell receptor beta chains from one sample, sequenced in a study of blood T cell repertoires in COVID-19. Some clones are missing from TCRdb's copy, which holds only in-frame ones; the method was immunoSEQ multiplex PCR. The profile shows 150,000 to 250,000 clones, 70% to 80% of them singletons. Sequencing was carried out using peripheral blood. Receptor source: a middle-aged woman with COVID-19, enrolled during active disease. CDR3s include the opening cysteine and the closing phenylalanine or tryptophan. The D gene is left open where the match is weak. Only some rows state a clone size, as once, few, many or a class for expanded clones.

>TRBJ2-1|TRBV5-4|-|TRBD2
TGTGCCAGCAGCCGGACTAGCGGGAGGGAAAATGAGCAGTTCTTC
CASSRTSGRENEQFF
>TRBJ1-2|TRBV18|once|-
TGTGCCAGCTCACCATTCAGGGGCGCGGGCGGCTACACCTTC
CASSPFRGAGGYTF
>TRBJ2-7|TRBV19|-|-
TGTGCCAGTAGTACCTTTACAGGTGCCTCAACCTACGAGCAGTACTTC
CASSTFTGASTYEQYF
>TRBJ1-1|TRBV5-1|-|TRBD1
TGCGCCAGCAGCTGGACAGGGGATGAAGCTTTCTTT
CASSWTGDEAFF
>TRBJ1-1|TRBV7-9|many|-
TGTGCCAGCAGCCCCTGGCGGGGGCGGAGTACTGAAGCTTTCTTT
CASSPWRGRSTEAFF
>TRBJ1-2|TRBV3-1/TRBV3-2|-|-
TGTGCCAGCAGCCAAGATGGGGGGTCCTATGGCTACACCTTC
CASSQDGGSYGYTF
>TRBJ2-7|TRBV2|-|TRBD2
TGTGCCAGCACAACTAGCGGGAGTATCTACGAGCAGTACTTC
CASTTSGSIYEQYF
>TRBJ2-5|TRBV5-1|-|TRBD2
TGCGCCAGCAGTCGAGCTAGCGGGGTACAAGAGACCCAGTACTTC
CASSRASGVQETQYF
>TRBJ2-3|TRBV7-2|-|-
TGTGCCAGCAGCAAAACAGGGCTCACAGATACGCAGTATTTT
CASSKTGLTDTQYF
>TRBJ1-6|TRBV6-6|-|TRBD1
TGTGCCAGCAGCCAACAGGGGGCCCTCAGTAATTCACCCCTCCACTTT
CASSQQGALSNSPLHF
>TRBJ1-1|TRBV5-4|-|TRBD1
TGTGCCAGCAGCTTCATAAGACAGGGGGGGGACACTGAAGCTTTCTTT
CASSFIRQGGDTEAFF
>TRBJ1-1|TRBV5-5|-|-
TGTGCCAGCAGCTTGGCTGCTCGGGGGAACACTGAAGCTTTCTTT
CASSLAARGNTEAFF
>TRBJ2-7|TRBV3-1/TRBV3-2|-|-
TGTGCCAGCAGCCAAGATCCGGACAGCCTCTACGAGCAGTACTTC
CASSQDPDSLYEQYF
>TRBJ1-6|TRBV30|-|-
TGTGCCTGGAGTGCACCTCCTAGGTCCCTCCACTTT
CAWSAPPRSLHF
>TRBJ1-5|TRBV9|-|-
TGTGCCAGCAGTGCGGGGTTTTATAGCAATCAGCCCCAGCATTTT
CASSAGFYSNQPQHF
>TRBJ2-2|TRBV5-1|-|-
TGCGCCAGCACCCCTTTTCAGGGGCTTAACACCGGGGAGCTGTTTTTT
CASTPFQGLNTGELFF